Sequencing of this T cell receptor beta chain was carried out in a study of cytomegalovirus exposure and HLA in healthy donors. Across the whole study: Caucasian-associated ancestry cluster membership applied to about 80% of over 350 genotyped donors.

The V gene's germline CDR1 is SGDLS and CDR2 YYNGEE. With 0 bases removed from V and 3 bases from J, the gap between germline ends came to 7 bases. This CDR3 is 14 amino acids long. Both 60 Vbeta primers and 13 Jbeta primers went into the PCR. Assay: immunoSEQ multiplex PCR; the TCRdb copy retains only in-frame clones and omits some. The sample holds 150,000 to 200,000 clones, roughly 86% seen once. Samples came from healthy bone marrow donors. This TCR came from a girl aged 10-17 years in good health and CMV-seropositive. The chain uses TRBV9 and TRBJ1-3; D not resolved. The sequenced material came from PBMCs. The chain's CDR3 is CASSVDGRGNTIYF. CDR3 coding DNA: TGTGCCAGCAGCGTAGATGGGCGTGGAAACACCATATATTTT.